The 4 T cell receptor beta chains presented below share a single source sample, sequenced in a study of cytomegalovirus exposure and HLA in healthy donors. The PCR had 60 Vbeta and 13 Jbeta primers. Assay: immunoSEQ multiplex PCR; the TCRdb copy retains only in-frame clones and omits some. The repertoire holds about 180,000 clones, just under 80% seen once, with around 1.9% in the top ten. Sequenced material: PBMCs. The source of these receptors is a woman between 25 and 40 years old in good health and CMV-seronegative.

This chain uses TRBV10-3 with TRBJ1-1; D is perhaps TRBD1 (5 bases). This CDR3 is built from 13 residues. V lost 5 bases and J 1 base, leaving 8 bases between the germline ends. Germline CDR1 reads ENHRY; CDR2 reads SYGVKD. The CDR3 region has the DNA TGTGCCATCAGTAAGACAGAGAACACTGAAGCTTTCTTT. Residues: CAISKTENTEAFF.

The rearrangement uses TRBV7-2 and TRBJ2-5; 8 nucleotides align to TRBD2. This CDR3 is built from 14 residues. Germline V CDR1 and CDR2: SGHTA, FQGNSA. V lost 2 bases and J lost 4; bases outside the gene matches: 3. Here the CDR3 DNA reads TGTGCCAGCAGCTTATTCCGGGAGGGAGAGACCCAGTACTTC. Protein sequence: CASSLFREGETQYF.

The table lists this clone with a count of one. DNA of the CDR3: TGTGCCAGCAGCGAGCCTTTAGGGGCCTCTAACTATGGCTACACCTTC. This encodes CASSEPLGASNYGYTF. The chain uses TRBV5-6 and TRBJ1-2; D is perhaps TRBD1 (5 bases). This CDR3 comprises 16 residues. V dropped 4 bases and J dropped 0 bases, with 16 bases sitting between them. From germline, CDR1 is SGHDT and CDR2 YYEEEE.

V is TRBV6-1 and J is TRBJ2-7, with 8 bases aligning to TRBD1. V was clipped by 1 base and J by 2 bases; unmatched bases: 4. CDR3 length: 15 residues. Germline-derived CDR1 and CDR2 are MNHNS and SASEGT. The CDR3 spells CASSEEAGGAYEQYF. The CDR3 nucleotides read TGTGCCAGCAGTGAAGAAGCAGGGGGCGCCTACGAGCAGTACTTC.